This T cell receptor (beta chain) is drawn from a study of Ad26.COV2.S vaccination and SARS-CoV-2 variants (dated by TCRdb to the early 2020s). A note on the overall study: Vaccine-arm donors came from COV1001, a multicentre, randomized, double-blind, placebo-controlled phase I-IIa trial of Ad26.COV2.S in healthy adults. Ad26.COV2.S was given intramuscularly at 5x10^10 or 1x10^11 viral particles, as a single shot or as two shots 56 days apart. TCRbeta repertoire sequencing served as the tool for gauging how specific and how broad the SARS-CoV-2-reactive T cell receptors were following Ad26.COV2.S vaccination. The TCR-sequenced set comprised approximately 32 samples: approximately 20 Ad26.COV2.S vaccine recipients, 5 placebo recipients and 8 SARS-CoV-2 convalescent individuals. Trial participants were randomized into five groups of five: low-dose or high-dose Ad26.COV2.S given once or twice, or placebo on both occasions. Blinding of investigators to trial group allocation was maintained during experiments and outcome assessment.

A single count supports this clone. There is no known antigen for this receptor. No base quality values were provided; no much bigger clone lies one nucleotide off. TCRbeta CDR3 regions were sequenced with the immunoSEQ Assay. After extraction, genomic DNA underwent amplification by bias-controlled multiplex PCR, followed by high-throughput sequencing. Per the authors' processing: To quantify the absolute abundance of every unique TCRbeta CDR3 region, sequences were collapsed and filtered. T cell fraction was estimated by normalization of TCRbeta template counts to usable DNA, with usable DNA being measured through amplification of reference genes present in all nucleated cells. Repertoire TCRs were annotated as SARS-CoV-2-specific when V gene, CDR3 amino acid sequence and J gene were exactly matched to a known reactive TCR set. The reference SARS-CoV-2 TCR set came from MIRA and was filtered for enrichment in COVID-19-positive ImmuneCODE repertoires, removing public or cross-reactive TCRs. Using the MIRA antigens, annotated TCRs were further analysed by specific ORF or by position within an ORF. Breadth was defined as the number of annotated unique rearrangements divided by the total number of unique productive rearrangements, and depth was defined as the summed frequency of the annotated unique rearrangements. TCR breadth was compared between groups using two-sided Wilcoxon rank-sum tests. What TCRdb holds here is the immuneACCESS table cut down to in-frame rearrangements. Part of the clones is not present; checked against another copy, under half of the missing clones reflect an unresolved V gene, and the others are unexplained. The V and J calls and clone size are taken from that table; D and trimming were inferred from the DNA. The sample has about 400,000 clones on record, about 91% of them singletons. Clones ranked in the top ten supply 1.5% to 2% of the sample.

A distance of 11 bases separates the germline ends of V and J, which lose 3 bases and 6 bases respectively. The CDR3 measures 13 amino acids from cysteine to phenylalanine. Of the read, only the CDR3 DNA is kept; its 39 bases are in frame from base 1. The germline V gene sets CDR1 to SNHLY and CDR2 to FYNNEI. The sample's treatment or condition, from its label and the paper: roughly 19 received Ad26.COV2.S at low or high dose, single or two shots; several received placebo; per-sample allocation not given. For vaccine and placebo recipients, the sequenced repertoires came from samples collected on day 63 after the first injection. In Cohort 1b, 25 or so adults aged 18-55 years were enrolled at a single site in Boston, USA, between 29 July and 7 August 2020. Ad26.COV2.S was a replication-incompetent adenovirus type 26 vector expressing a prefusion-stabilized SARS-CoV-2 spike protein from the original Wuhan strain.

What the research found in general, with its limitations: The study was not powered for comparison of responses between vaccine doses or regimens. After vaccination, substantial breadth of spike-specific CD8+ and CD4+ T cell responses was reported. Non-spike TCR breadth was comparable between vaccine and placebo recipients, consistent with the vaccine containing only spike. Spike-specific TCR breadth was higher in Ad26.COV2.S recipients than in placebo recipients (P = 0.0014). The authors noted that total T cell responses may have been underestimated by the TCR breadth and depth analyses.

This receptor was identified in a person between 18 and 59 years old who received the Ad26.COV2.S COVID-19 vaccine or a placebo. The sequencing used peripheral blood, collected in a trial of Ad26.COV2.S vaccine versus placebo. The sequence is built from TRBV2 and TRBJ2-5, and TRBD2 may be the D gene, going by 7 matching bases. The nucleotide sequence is TGTGCCAGCAGTGAGGGAGGGGGACAGACCCAGTACTTC. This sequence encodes CASSEGGGQTQYF.